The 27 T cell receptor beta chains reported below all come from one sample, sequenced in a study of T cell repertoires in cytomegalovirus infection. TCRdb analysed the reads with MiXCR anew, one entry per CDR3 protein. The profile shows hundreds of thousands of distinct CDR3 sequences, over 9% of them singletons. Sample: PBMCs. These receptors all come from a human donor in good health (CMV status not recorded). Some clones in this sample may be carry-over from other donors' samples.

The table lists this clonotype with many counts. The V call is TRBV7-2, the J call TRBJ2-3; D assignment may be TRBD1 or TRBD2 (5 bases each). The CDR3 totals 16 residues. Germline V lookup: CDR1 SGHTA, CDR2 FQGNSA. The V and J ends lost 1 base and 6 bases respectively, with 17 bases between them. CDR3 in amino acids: CASSLGEKGRRDTQYF. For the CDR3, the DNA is TGTGCCAGCAGCTTAGGGGAGAAGGGACGACGGGATACGCAGTATTTT. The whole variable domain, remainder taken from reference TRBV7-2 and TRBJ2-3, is GAGVSQSPSNKVTEKGKDVELRCDPISGHTALYWYRQSLGQGLEFLIYFQGNSAPDKSGLPSDRFSAERTGGSVSTLTIQRTQQEDSAVYLCASSLGEKGRRDTQYFGPGTRLTVL.

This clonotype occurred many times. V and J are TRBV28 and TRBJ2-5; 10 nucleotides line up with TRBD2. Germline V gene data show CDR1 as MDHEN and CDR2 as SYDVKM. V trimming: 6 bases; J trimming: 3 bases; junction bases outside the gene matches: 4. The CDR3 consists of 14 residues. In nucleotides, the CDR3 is TGTGCCAGCAGCTCAACTAGCGGGAAAGAGACCCAGTACTTC. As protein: CASSSTSGKETQYF.

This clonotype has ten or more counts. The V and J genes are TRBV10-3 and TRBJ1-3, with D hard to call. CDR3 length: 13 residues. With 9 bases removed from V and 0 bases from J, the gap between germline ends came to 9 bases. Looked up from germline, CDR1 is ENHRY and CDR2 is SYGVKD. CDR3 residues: CAIRVSSGNTIYF. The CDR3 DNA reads TGTGCCATTAGGGTCTCCTCTGGAAACACCATATATTTT.

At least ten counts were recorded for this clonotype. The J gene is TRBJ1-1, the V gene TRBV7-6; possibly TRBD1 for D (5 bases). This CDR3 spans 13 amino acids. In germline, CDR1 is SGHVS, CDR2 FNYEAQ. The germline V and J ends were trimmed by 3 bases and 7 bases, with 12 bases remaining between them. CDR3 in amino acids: CASSFSEGLEAFF. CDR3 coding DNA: TGTGCCAGCAGCTTCTCTGAGGGACTTGAAGCTTTCTTT.

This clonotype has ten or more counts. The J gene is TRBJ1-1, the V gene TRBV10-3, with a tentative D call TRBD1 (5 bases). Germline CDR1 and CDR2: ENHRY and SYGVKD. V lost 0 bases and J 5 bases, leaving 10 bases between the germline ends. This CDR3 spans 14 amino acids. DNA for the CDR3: TGTGCCATCAGTGAGTCGGCAGGGCAAACTGAAGCTTTCTTT. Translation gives CAISESAGQTEAFF.

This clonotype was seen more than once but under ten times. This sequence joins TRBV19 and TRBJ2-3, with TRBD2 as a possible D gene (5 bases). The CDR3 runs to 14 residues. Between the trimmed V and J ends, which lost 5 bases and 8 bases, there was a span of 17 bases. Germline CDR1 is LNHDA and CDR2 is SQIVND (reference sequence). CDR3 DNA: TGTGCCAGTAGTCTAACGACTACCCGGGGTACGCAGTATTTT. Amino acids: CASSLTTTRGTQYF.

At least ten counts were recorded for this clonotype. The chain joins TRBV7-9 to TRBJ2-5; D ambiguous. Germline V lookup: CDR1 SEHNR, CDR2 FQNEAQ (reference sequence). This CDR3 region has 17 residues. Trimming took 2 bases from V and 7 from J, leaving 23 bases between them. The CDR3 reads CASSLRLETTEKGTQYF. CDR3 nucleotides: TGTGCCAGCAGCTTAAGGTTGGAGACGACGGAGAAAGGGACCCAGTACTTC.

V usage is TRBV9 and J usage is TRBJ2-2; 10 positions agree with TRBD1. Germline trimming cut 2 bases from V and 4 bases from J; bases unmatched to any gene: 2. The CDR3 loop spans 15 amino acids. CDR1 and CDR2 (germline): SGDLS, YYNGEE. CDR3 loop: CASSVRQGATGELFF. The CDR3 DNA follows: TGTGCCAGCAGCGTGAGACAGGGGGCCACCGGGGAGCTGTTTTTT. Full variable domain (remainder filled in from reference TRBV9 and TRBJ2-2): DSGVTQTPKHLITATGQRVTLRCSPRSGDLSVYWYQQSLDQGLQFLIQYYNGEERAKGNILERFSAQQFPDLHSELNLSSLELGDSALYFCASSVRQGATGELFFGEGSRLTVL.

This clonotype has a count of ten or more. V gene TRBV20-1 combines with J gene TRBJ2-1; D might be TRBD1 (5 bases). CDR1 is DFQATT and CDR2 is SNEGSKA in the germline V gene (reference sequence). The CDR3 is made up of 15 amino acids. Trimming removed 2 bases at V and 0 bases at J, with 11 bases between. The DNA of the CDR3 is TGCAGTGCTAGACCAACAGGTTACTCCTACAATGAGCAGTTCTTC. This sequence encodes CSARPTGYSYNEQFF.

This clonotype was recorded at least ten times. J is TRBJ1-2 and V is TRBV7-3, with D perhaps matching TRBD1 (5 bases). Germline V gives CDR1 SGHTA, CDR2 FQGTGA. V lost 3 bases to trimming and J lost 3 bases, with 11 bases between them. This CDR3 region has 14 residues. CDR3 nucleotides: TGTGCCAGCAGCTTCGGGGGGGGGGACTATGGCTACACCTTC. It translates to CASSFGGGDYGYTF. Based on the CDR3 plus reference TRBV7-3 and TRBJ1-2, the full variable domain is GAGVSQTPSNKVTEKGKYVELRCDPISGHTALYWYRQSLGQGPEFLIYFQGTGAADDSGLPNDRFFAVRPEGSVSTLKIQRTERGDSAVYLCASSFGGGDYGYTFGSGTRLTVV.

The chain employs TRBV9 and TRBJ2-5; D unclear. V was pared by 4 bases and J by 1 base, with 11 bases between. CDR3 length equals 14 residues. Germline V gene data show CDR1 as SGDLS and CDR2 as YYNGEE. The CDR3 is CASSPSEPQETQYF. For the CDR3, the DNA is TGTGCCAGCAGCCCCTCCGAGCCCCAAGAGACCCAGTACTTC. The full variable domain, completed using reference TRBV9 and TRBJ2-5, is DSGVTQTPKHLITATGQRVTLRCSPRSGDLSVYWYQQSLDQGLQFLIQYYNGEERAKGNILERFSAQQFPDLHSELNLSSLELGDSALYFCASSPSEPQETQYFGPGTRLLVL.

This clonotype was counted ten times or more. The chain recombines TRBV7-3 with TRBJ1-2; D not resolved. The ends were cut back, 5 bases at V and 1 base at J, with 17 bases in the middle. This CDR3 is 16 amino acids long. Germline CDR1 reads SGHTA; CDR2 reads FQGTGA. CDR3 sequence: CASSESGDGDNYGYTF. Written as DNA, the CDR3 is TGTGCCAGCAGCGAATCTGGAGACGGCGATAACTATGGCTACACCTTC.

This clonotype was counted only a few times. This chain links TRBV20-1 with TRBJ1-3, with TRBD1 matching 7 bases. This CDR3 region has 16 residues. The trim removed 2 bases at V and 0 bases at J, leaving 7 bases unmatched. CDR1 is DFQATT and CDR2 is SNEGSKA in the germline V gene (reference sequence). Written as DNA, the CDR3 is TGCAGTGCTAGACGGGAGGGGGCTTTCTCTGGAAACACCATATATTTT. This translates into CSARREGAFSGNTIYF.

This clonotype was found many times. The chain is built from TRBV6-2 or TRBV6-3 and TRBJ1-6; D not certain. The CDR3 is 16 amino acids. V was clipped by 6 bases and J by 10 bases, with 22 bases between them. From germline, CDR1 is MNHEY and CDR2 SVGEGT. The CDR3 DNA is TGTGCCAGCAGCCGCCCAGGCGGACTAACGGGGTCACCCCTCCACTTT. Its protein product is CASSRPGGLTGSPLHF.

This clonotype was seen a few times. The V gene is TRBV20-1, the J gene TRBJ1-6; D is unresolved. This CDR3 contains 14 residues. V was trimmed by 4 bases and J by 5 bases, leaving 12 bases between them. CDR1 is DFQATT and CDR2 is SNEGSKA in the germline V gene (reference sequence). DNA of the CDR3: TGCAGTGCTATGGAAGTGAAGGATAATTCACCCCTCCACTTT. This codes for CSAMEVKDNSPLHF.

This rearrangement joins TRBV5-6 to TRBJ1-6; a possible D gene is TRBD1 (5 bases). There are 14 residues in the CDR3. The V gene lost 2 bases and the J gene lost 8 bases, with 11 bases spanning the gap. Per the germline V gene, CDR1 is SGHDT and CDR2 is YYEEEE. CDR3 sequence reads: CASSLGGADSPLHF. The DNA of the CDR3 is TGTGCCAGCAGCTTAGGTGGGGCGGATTCACCCCTCCACTTT.

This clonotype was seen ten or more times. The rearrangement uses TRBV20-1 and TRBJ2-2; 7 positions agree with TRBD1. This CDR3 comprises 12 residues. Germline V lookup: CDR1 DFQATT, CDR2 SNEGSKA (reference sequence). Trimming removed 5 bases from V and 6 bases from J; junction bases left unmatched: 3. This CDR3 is CSAWGQPGELFF. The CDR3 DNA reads TGCAGTGCTTGGGGACAGCCCGGGGAGCTGTTTTTT.

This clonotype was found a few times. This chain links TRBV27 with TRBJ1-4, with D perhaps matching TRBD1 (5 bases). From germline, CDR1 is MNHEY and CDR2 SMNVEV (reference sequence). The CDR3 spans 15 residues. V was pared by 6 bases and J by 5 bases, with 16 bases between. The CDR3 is CASSGIGAPNEKLFF. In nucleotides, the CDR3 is TGTGCCAGCAGCGGTATAGGGGCACCAAATGAAAAACTGTTTTTT.

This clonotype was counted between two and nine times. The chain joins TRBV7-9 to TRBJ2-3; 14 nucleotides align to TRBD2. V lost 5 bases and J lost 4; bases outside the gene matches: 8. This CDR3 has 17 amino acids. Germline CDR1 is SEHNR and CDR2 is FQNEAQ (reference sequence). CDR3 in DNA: TGTGCCAGCAGCCCCTCCTCGACTAGCGGGGGGGCAGATACGCAGTATTTT. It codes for CASSPSSTSGGADTQYF.

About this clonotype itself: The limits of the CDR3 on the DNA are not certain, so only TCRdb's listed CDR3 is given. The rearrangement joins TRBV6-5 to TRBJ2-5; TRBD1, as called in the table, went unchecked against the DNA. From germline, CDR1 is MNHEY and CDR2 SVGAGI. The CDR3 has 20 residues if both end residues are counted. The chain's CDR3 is CASSWDRGLRRDPVLRAKYF.

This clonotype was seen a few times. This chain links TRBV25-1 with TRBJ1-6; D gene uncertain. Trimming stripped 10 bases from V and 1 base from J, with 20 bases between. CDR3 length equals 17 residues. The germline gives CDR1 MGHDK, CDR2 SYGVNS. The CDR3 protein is CATQAVGVGSYNSPLHF. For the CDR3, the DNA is TGTGCCACCCAAGCGGTCGGGGTAGGATCCTATAATTCACCCCTCCACTTT.

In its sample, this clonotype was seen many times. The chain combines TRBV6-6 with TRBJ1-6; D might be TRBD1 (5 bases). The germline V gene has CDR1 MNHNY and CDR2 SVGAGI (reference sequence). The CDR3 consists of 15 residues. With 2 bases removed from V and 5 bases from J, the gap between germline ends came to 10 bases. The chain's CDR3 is CASSYATAHNSPLHF. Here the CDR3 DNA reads TGTGCCAGCAGTTACGCGACAGCTCATAATTCACCCCTCCACTTT.

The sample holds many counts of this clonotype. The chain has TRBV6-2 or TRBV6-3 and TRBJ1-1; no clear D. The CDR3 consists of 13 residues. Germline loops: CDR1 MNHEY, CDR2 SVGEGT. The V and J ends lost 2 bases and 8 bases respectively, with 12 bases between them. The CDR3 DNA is TGTGCCAGCAGTTACACGGAGACTCAGGAAGCTTTCTTT. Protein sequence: CASSYTETQEAFF.

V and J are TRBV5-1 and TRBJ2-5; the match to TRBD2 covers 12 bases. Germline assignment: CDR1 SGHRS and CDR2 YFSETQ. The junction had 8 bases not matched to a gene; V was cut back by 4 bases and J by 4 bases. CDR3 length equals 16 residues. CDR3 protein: CASSSTGTSGSETQYF. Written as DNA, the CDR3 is TGCGCCAGCAGCAGCACCGGGACTAGCGGGTCAGAGACCCAGTACTTC.

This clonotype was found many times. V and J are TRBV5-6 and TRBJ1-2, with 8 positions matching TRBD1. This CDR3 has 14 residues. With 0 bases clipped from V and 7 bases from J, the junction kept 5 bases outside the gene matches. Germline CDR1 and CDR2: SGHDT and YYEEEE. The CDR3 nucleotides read TGTGCCAGCAGCTTGGAGGGGACAGGTGGTGGCTACACCTTC. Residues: CASSLEGTGGGYTF.

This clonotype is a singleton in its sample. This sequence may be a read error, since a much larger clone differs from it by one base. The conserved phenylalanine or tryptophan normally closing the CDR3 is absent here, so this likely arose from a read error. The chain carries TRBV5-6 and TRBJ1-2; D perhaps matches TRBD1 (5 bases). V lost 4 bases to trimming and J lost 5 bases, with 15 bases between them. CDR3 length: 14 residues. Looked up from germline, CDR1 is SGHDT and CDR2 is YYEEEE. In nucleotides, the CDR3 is TGTGCCAGCAGCCCGTGGGACCGATCGTATGGCTACACCTGC. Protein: CASSPWDRSYGYTC.

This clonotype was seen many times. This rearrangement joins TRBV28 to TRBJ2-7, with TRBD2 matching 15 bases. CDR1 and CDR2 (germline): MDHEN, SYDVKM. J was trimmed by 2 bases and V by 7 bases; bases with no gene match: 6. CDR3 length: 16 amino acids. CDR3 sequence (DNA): TGTGCCAGCAACCCGGGACTAGCGGGAGGACCCTACGAGCAGTACTTC. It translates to CASNPGLAGGPYEQYF.